The 25 T cell receptor beta chains in this list originate from one sample, sequenced in a study of blood T cell repertoires in COVID-19. Assay: immunoSEQ multiplex PCR; the TCRdb copy retains only in-frame clones and omits some. This repertoire shows around 140,000 clones, around 87% found once; its top ten account for roughly 2.5%. Sequencing input: peripheral blood. The receptors were sampled from a man aged 45-65 years with active COVID-19.

The sample holds one count of this clone. The rearrangement links TRBV9 to TRBJ2-3, with 12 bases lining up with TRBD2. V trimming: 4 bases; J trimming: 6 bases; junction bases outside the gene matches: 6. The CDR3 covers 15 residues. Looked up from germline, CDR1 is SGDLS and CDR2 is YYNGEE. The DNA of the CDR3 is TGTGCCAGCAGCATCACTAGCGGGGGGTGGGATACGCAGTATTTT. Translation: CASSITSGGWDTQYF.

CDR3 protein: CATSRGGGGGISTDTQYF. The DNA of the CDR3 is TGTGCCACCAGCAGAGGTGGAGGCGGGGGGATTAGCACAGATACGCAGTATTTT. The chain employs TRBV15 and TRBJ2-3, with 8 bases matching TRBD2. Germline CDR1 and CDR2: LNHNV and YYDKDF (reference sequence). The CDR3 covers 18 residues. V shed 1 base, J shed 0 bases, and the junction held 9 bases outside the gene matches.

This clone was picked up one time. This chain links TRBV7-8 with TRBJ1-4; maybe TRBD1 (6 bases). The ends were cut back, 2 bases at V and 4 bases at J, with 14 bases in the middle. The CDR3 length is 16 residues. Germline V gene data show CDR1 as SGHVS and CDR2 as FQNEAQ. The CDR3 region is CASSLYRVNNNEKLFF. CDR3 coding DNA: TGTGCCAGCAGCTTATACAGGGTGAACAATAATGAAAAACTGTTTTTT.

V and J are TRBV11-2 and TRBJ1-5; the D is unclear. This CDR3 comprises 15 residues. Germline CDR1 and CDR2: SGHAT and FQNNGV. The V and J ends lost 0 bases and 7 bases respectively, with 13 bases between them. CDR3 region: CASSLDRYGIQPQHF. The CDR3 region has the DNA TGTGCCAGCAGCTTAGATCGTTACGGGATACAGCCCCAGCATTTT.

The chain links TRBV30 to TRBJ1-3, with D tentatively TRBD1 (5 bases). Germline V gene data show CDR1 as GTSNPN and CDR2 as SVGIG (reference sequence). Trimming took 5 bases from V and 1 from J, leaving 9 bases between them. CDR3 length: 13 residues. CDR3 sequence reads: CAWSGLSGNTIYF. The CDR3 nucleotides read TGTGCCTGGTCGGGACTGTCTGGAAACACCATATATTTT.

This chain joins TRBV7-2 and TRBJ2-5, with TRBD2 matching 10 bases. In germline, CDR1 is SGHTA, CDR2 FQGNSA. The ends lost 1 base at V and 6 bases at J; junction bases unmatched: 2. The CDR3 runs to 14 residues. The CDR3 nucleotides read TGTGCCAGCAGCTTAGATAGCGGGGGGAAGACCCAGTACTTC. Translated, it gives CASSLDSGGKTQYF.

V and J are TRBV27 and TRBJ2-3, with D maybe TRBD2 (5 bases). Germline loops: CDR1 MNHEY, CDR2 SMNVEV (reference sequence). This CDR3 is 15 amino acids long. With 3 bases removed from V and 0 bases from J, the gap between germline ends came to 10 bases. CDR3 sequence reads: CASSFMRTSTDTQYF. In DNA, the CDR3 is TGTGCCAGCAGTTTTATGCGGACTAGCACAGATACGCAGTATTTT.

This clone has just a few counts. The chain is built from TRBV7-6 and TRBJ2-2; D is uncertain. The CDR3 covers 17 residues. Trimming cost V 0 bases and J 3 bases, with 14 bases left between them. Germline assignment: CDR1 SGHVS and CDR2 FNYEAQ. DNA for the CDR3: TGTGCCAGCAGCTTAGCTGACTCAAGACGGGACACCGGGGAGCTGTTTTTT. Translated, it gives CASSLADSRRDTGELFF.

In its sample, this clone was seen a few times. This chain joins TRBV10-3 and TRBJ2-7; 7 nucleotides align to TRBD2. After removal of 6 bases from V and 2 bases from J, the junction contained 7 bases not matched to a gene. This CDR3 has 14 residues. The germline V gene encodes CDR1 ENHRY and CDR2 SYGVKD. The CDR3 DNA is TGTGCCATCAGGGACCTGGGAGGGACCTACGAGCAGTACTTC. Translated: CAIRDLGGTYEQYF.

V is TRBV5-1 and J is TRBJ1-2, with 9 bases fitting TRBD1. CDR1 and CDR2 (germline): SGHRS, YFSETQ. This CDR3 is built from 16 residues. V was pared by 0 bases and J by 8 bases, with 11 bases of the junction left unmatched. The DNA of the CDR3 is TGCGCCAGCAGCTTGGGAGGGACAGGGCTGCCGCGGGGCTACACCTTC. Protein sequence: CASSLGGTGLPRGYTF.

This clone came up once. The J gene is TRBJ2-7, the V gene TRBV6-2 or TRBV6-3; D is uncertain. This CDR3 comprises 13 residues. Germline assignment: CDR1 MNHEY and CDR2 SVGEGT. The V end was cut by 4 bases, the J end by 2 bases, with 9 bases between. The CDR3 DNA follows: TGTGCCAGCAGTTTCAGAGGCCCCTACGAGCAGTACTTC. Amino acids: CASSFRGPYEQYF.

This chain uses TRBV2 with TRBJ1-2, with D unclear. The V gene lost 3 bases and the J gene lost 4 bases, with 9 bases spanning the gap. The CDR3 contains 13 residues. CDR1 and CDR2 (germline): SNHLY, FYNNEI. CDR3 DNA: TGTGCCAGCAGTGAGGGCCGTAGCTATGGCTACACCTTC. It translates to CASSEGRSYGYTF. The full variable domain, completed using reference TRBV2 and TRBJ1-2, is EPEVTQTPSHQVTQMGQEVILRCVPISNHLYFYWYRQILGQKVEFLVSFYNNEISEKSEIFDDQFSVERPDGSNFTLKIRSTKLEDSAMYFCASSEGRSYGYTFGSGTRLTVV.

This clone occurred a few times. The same CDR3 is also encoded by other DNA sequences in this sample. This sequence joins TRBV5-1 and TRBJ1-2, with 8 bases that match TRBD1. V shed 2 bases and J 4 bases; nucleotides not matched to a gene: 4. In germline, CDR1 is SGHRS, CDR2 YFSETQ. The length of the CDR3 is 14 residues. The DNA of the CDR3 is TGCGCCAGCAGCTTTGGACAGGGCGGCTATGGCTACACCTTC. Its protein product is CASSFGQGGYGYTF. The variable domain in full, completed from reference TRBV5-1 and TRBJ1-2, reads KAGVTQTPRYLIKTRGQQVTLSCSPISGHRSVSWYQQTPGQGLQFLFEYFSETQRNKGNFPGRFSGRQFSNSRSEMNVSTLELGDSALYLCASSFGQGGYGYTFGSGTRLTVV.

The chain is built from TRBV27 and TRBJ2-5; 9 bases are a match to TRBD1. V was pared by 7 bases and J by 4 bases, with 4 bases of the junction left unmatched. Per germline, CDR1 MNHEY and CDR2 SMNVEV (reference sequence). The CDR3 length is 13 residues. CDR3 sequence reads: CASMGTGRETQYF. DNA of the CDR3: TGTGCCAGCATGGGGACAGGGAGAGAGACCCAGTACTTC.

CDR3 in amino acids: CASFPRNRGETQYF. The CDR3 DNA sequence: TGCGCCAGCTTTCCAAGAAACAGGGGGGAGACCCAGTACTTC. V and J are TRBV5-1 and TRBJ2-5; 8 nucleotides line up with TRBD1. V was clipped by 7 bases and J by 5 bases; unmatched bases: 10. This CDR3 is built from 14 residues. Germline V CDR1 and CDR2: SGHRS, YFSETQ. Drawing the rest from reference TRBV5-1 and TRBJ2-5, the complete variable domain is KAGVTQTPRYLIKTRGQQVTLSCSPISGHRSVSWYQQTPGQGLQFLFEYFSETQRNKGNFPGRFSGRQFSNSRSEMNVSTLELGDSALYLCASFPRNRGETQYFGPGTRLLVL.

Turning to this clone: Its ends do not fully match the called genes, so a read error is possible. DNA for the CDR3: TGTGCCAGTAGTATAGGACAGCACCAGCATTTT. This sequence encodes CASSIGQHQHF. The chain combines TRBV19 with TRBJ1-5; possibly TRBD1 for D (5 bases). This CDR3 is 11 amino acids long. The germline CDR1 and CDR2 sequences are LNHDA and SQIVND (reference sequence).

This clone was seen only once. The chain links TRBV7-3 to TRBJ2-3; TRBD2 matches 7 bases. CDR3 length: 15 residues. The germline V gene encodes CDR1 SGHTA and CDR2 FQGTGA. The trim removed 5 bases at V and 2 bases at J, leaving 7 bases unmatched. CDR3 in DNA: TGTGCCAGCAGCCTCGCGGGGGTTAACACAGATACGCAGTATTTT. This codes for CASSLAGVNTDTQYF.

The rearrangement uses TRBV6-2 or TRBV6-3 and TRBJ2-5, with TRBD2 identical over 10 bases. V shed 2 bases and J 5 bases; nucleotides not matched to a gene: 14. The CDR3 length is 18 residues. Germline values: CDR1 MNHEY, CDR2 SVGEGT. The CDR3 loop reads CASSYPTFSGGTRETQYF. The CDR3 region has the DNA TGTGCCAGCAGTTACCCGACCTTTAGCGGGGGGACCAGGGAGACCCAGTACTTC.

The chain recombines TRBV2 with TRBJ1-2, with TRBD1 identical over 10 bases. V was clipped by 6 bases and J by 4 bases; unmatched bases: 14. This CDR3 is built from 17 residues. Germline assignment: CDR1 SNHLY and CDR2 FYNNEI. CDR3 in DNA: TGTGCCAGCAGCATGATCCTCGGACAGGGGGAAAGCTATGGCTACACCTTC. Translated: CASSMILGQGESYGYTF.

The J gene is TRBJ1-5, the V gene TRBV19; 8 nucleotides agree with TRBD1. The CDR3 covers 14 residues. V lost 3 bases and J lost 7; bases outside the gene matches: 5. From germline, CDR1 is LNHDA and CDR2 SQIVND (reference sequence). CDR3 coding DNA: TGTGCCAGTAGTATCGGGACAGGCTCCCAGCCCCAGCATTTT. This gives the protein CASSIGTGSQPQHF.

V gene TRBV3-1 (or the pseudogene TRBV3-2) combines with J gene TRBJ2-1, with TRBD2 matching 13 bases. Unmatched junction bases numbered 11, after V lost 4 bases and J lost 14 bases. Germline CDR1 reads LGHDT; CDR2 reads YNNKEL (reference sequence). The CDR3 contains 15 residues. CDR3 region: CASSPKGLAGEGEFF. Written as DNA, the CDR3 is TGTGCCAGCAGCCCCAAAGGACTAGCGGGGGAGGGGGAGTTCTTC.

This chain links TRBV10-3 with TRBJ2-7; a weak D match, TRBD2 (6 bases). Germline V gene sequence: CDR1 ENHRY, CDR2 SYGVKD. CDR3 length: 13 amino acids. Trimming removed 3 bases at V and 4 bases at J, with 10 bases between. DNA for the CDR3: TGTGCCATCAGTGACGCCCGGGGGTACGAGCAGTACTTC. Amino acid sequence: CAISDARGYEQYF.

The chain employs TRBV14 and TRBJ1-1; D possibly corresponds to TRBD1 (6 bases). Trimming removed 0 bases from V and 3 bases from J, with 11 bases in between. The CDR3 contains 15 residues. Germline V gene data show CDR1 as SGHDN and CDR2 as FVKESK. CDR3 bases: TGTGCCAGCAGCCAAGACGGCGACAGGTACACTGAAGCTTTCTTT. It codes for CASSQDGDRYTEAFF.

This clone was seen just once. The chain joins TRBV4-1 to TRBJ1-5, with D possibly TRBD1 on 5 matching bases. V was pared by 3 bases and J by 3 bases, with 9 bases between. The CDR3 is 14 residues long. CDR1 and CDR2 from the germline V gene are MGHRA and YSYEKL. CDR3 in DNA: TGCGCCAGCAGCCAGGGGGGGTTCAATCAGCCCCAGCATTTT. Its protein product is CASSQGGFNQPQHF.

The rearrangement links TRBV7-2 to TRBJ2-2; D might be TRBD1 (6 bases). Germline values: CDR1 SGHTA, CDR2 FQGNSA. The CDR3 extends over 13 amino acids. V lost 1 base, J lost 7 bases, and 7 bases lay in between. The CDR3 DNA follows: TGTGCCAGCAGCTTAGAGGGACACGGGGAGCTGTTTTTT. As protein: CASSLEGHGELFF. Drawing the rest from reference TRBV7-2 and TRBJ2-2, the complete variable domain is GAGVSQSPSNKVTEKGKDVELRCDPISGHTALYWYRQSLGQGLEFLIYFQGNSAPDKSGLPSDRFSAERTGGSVSTLTIQRTQQEDSAVYLCASSLEGHGELFFGEGSRLTVL.